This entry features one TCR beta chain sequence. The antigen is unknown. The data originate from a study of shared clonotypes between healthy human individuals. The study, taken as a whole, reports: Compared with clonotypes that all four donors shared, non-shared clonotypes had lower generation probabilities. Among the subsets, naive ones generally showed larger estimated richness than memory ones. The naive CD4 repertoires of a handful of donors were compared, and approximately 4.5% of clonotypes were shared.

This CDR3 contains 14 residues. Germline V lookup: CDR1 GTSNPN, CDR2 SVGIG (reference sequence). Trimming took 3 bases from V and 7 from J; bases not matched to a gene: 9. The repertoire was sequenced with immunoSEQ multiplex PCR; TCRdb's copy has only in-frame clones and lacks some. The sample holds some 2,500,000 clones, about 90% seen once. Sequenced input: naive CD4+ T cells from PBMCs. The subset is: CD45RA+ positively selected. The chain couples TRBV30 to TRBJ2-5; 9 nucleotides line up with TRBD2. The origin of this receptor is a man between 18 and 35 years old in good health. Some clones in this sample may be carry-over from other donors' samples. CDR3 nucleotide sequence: TGTGCCTGGAGAGTCGGGACTAGCATAGGGACCCAGTACTTC. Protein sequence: CAWRVGTSIGTQYF.